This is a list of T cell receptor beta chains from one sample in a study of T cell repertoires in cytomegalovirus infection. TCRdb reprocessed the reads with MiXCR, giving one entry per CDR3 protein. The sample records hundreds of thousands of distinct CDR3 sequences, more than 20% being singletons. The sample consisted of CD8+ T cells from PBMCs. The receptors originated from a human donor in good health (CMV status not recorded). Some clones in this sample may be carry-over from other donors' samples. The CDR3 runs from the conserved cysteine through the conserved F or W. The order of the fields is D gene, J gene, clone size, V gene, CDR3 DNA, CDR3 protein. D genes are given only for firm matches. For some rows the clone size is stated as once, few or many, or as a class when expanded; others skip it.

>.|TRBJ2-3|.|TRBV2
TGTGCCAGCAGTGAAGACGGGGAGTATATAGATACGCAGTATTTT
CASSEDGEYIDTQYF
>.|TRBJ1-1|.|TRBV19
TGTGCCAGTAGTATTTCGGGGCTCACTGAAGCTTTCTTT
CASSISGLTEAFF
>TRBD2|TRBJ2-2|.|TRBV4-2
TGTGCCAGCAGCCAAGTTGAGCGGGGGGCGAACACCGGGGAGCTGTTTTTT
CASSQVERGANTGELFF
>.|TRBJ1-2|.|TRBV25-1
TGTGCCAGTCAGGCGGACGGCTACACCTTC
CASQADGYTF
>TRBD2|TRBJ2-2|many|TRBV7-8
TGTGCCAGCAGCTTAGTCGCGGGGGGGCCGAGCACCGGGGAGCTGTTTTTT
CASSLVAGGPSTGELFF
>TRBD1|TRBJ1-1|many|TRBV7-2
TGTGCCAGCAGCTTTAGGACAGGGGGTAACACTGAAGCTTTCTTT
CASSFRTGGNTEAFF
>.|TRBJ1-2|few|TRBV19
TGTGCCAGTAGTATAGGATCTCACTATGGCTACACCTTC
CASSIGSHYGYTF
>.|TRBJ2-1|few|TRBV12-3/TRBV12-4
TGTGCCAGCAGTCCCGTCCTAGCTAATGAGCAGTTCTTC
CASSPVLANEQFF
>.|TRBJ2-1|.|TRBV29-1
TGCAGCGTTGTGAACCTTTTCAATGAGCAGTTCTTC
CSVVNLFNEQFF
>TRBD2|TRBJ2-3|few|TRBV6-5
TGTGCCAGCAGTTACTCAGGGGGATCGGGGGGGGATACGCAGTATTTT
CASSYSGGSGGDTQYF
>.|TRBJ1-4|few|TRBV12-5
TGTGCTAGTGGTTTAAGGGACACCGGGCAAAAACTGTTTTTT
CASGLRDTGQKLFF
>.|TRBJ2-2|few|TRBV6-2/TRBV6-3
TGTGCCAGCAGTTACAAAAACTTCGCGAACACCGGGGAGCTGTTTTTT
CASSYKNFANTGELFF
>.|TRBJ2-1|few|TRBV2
TGTGCCAGCACGGAGGGGGCTCTTAAAAATGAGCAGTTCTTC
CASTEGALKNEQFF